This is a list of T cell receptor beta chains from one sample in a study of cytomegalovirus exposure and HLA in healthy donors. Repertoires were generated with immunoSEQ multiplex PCR, while TCRdb's copy carries only in-frame clones and drops some. The table includes 150,000 or so clones, almost 85% detected once. The sequenced sample was PBMCs. These receptors were taken from a man in his thirties or forties in good health and CMV-seropositive. CDR3s include the opening cysteine and the closing phenylalanine or tryptophan. Each record gives: J gene, clone size, D gene, V gene, CDR3 protein, CDR3 DNA. A D gene is named only where the DNA matches it firmly. Size tells how often a clone was seen (once, few, many) or the class of an expanded clone, and some rows leave it out.

J: TRBJ2-7; size: .; D: TRBD1; V: TRBV27; CDR3: CASGWTGAYEQYF; DNA: TGTGCCAGTGGGTGGACAGGGGCCTACGAGCAGTACTTC
J: TRBJ2-1; size: .; D: .; V: TRBV30; CDR3: CAWPLPPQGNSNEQFF; DNA: TGTGCCTGGCCCCTACCTCCGCAGGGTAACTCCAATGAGCAGTTCTTC
J: TRBJ1-4; size: .; D: .; V: TRBV25-1; CDR3: CASSEGHEVEKLFF; DNA: TGTGCCAGCAGTGAGGGACACGAGGTGGAAAAACTGTTTTTT
J: TRBJ2-7; size: .; D: TRBD1; V: TRBV28; CDR3: CASSLTGTDYEQYF; DNA: TGTGCCAGCAGCCTGACCGGGACAGACTACGAGCAGTACTTC
J: TRBJ2-7; size: .; D: TRBD1; V: TRBV10-3; CDR3: CAISTTGTGIYEQYF; DNA: TGTGCCATCAGTACGACCGGGACAGGGATTTACGAGCAGTACTTC
J: TRBJ2-2; size: .; D: .; V: TRBV19; CDR3: CASRSAVRGELFF; DNA: TGTGCCAGTAGGTCGGCGGTTCGCGGGGAGCTGTTTTTT
J: TRBJ2-7; size: .; D: .; V: TRBV9; CDR3: CASSTTEGLIKVEQYF; DNA: TGTGCCAGCAGTACTACCGAGGGCCTTATCAAGGTGGAGCAGTACTTC
J: TRBJ2-7; size: .; D: TRBD1; V: TRBV7-2; CDR3: CASSDPGTGTTEQYF; DNA: TGTGCCAGCAGTGATCCCGGGACAGGGACCACCGAGCAGTACTTC
J: TRBJ2-2; size: .; D: .; V: TRBV9; CDR3: CASSGQNRLATGELFF; DNA: TGTGCCAGCAGCGGGCAGAATAGGTTAGCGACCGGGGAGCTGTTTTTT
J: TRBJ2-5; size: .; D: .; V: TRBV5-1; CDR3: CASSLGGFQETQYF; DNA: TGCGCCAGCAGCTTGGGAGGGTTCCAAGAGACCCAGTACTTC
J: TRBJ1-2; size: .; D: .; V: TRBV28; CDR3: CASSQGSGYTF; DNA: TGTGCCAGCAGCCAGGGGAGCGGCTACACCTTC
J: TRBJ1-5; size: .; D: TRBD1; V: TRBV6-1; CDR3: CASTEDRAFIMPQHF; DNA: TGTGCCAGCACCGAGGACAGGGCCTTCATCATGCCCCAGCATTTT
J: TRBJ2-1; size: .; D: TRBD2; V: TRBV6-5; CDR3: CASSYRPLAGIDEQFF; DNA: TGTGCCAGCAGTTACAGACCACTAGCGGGGATAGATGAGCAGTTCTTC
J: TRBJ2-7; size: .; D: TRBD1; V: TRBV19; CDR3: CASSISRGFAYEQYF; DNA: TGTGCCAGTAGTATATCCAGGGGGTTCGCCTACGAGCAGTACTTC
J: TRBJ1-5; size: .; D: .; V: TRBV19; CDR3: CASSIKGKDQPQHF; DNA: TGTGCCAGTAGTATTAAGGGGAAGGATCAGCCCCAGCATTTT
J: TRBJ2-1; size: .; D: TRBD2; V: TRBV7-2; CDR3: CASTPGVAGPLGEQFF; DNA: TGTGCCAGCACCCCTGGGGTAGCGGGACCTCTGGGTGAGCAGTTCTTC
J: TRBJ2-7; size: few; D: TRBD2; V: TRBV7-6; CDR3: CASRDTSGTSEQYF; DNA: TGTGCCAGCAGGGATACTAGCGGGACTAGCGAGCAGTACTTC
J: TRBJ1-6; size: .; D: TRBD1; V: TRBV28; CDR3: CASSLSPISGGGNSPLHF; DNA: TGTGCCAGCAGTTTATCCCCGATCTCAGGGGGCGGGAATTCACCCCTCCACTTT
J: TRBJ2-1; size: .; D: .; V: TRBV2; CDR3: CASSRSRGYNEQFF; DNA: TGTGCCAGCAGTCGCTCCAGGGGCTACAATGAGCAGTTCTTC
J: TRBJ2-6; size: .; D: .; V: TRBV28; CDR3: CASITGGPSGANGLTF; DNA: TGTGCCAGCATTACCGGGGGGCCCTCTGGGGCCAACGGCCTGACTTTC
J: TRBJ1-2; size: .; D: .; V: TRBV4-1; CDR3: CASSQGQGIGSGYGYTF; DNA: TGCGCCAGCAGCCAAGGGCAGGGGATAGGGTCGGGCTATGGCTACACCTTC
J: TRBJ2-3; size: .; D: TRBD1; V: TRBV5-6; CDR3: CASSWGTGITDTQYF; DNA: TGTGCCAGCAGCTGGGGGACAGGTATTACAGATACGCAGTATTTT
J: TRBJ2-4; size: .; D: .; V: TRBV4-1; CDR3: CASSQLGQTLAKNIQYF; DNA: TGCGCCAGCAGCCAGCTAGGACAAACTTTAGCCAAAAACATTCAGTACTTC
J: TRBJ1-4; size: .; D: TRBD1; V: TRBV28; CDR3: CASSLYGTANEKLFF; DNA: TGTGCCAGCAGTTTGTACGGGACAGCTAATGAAAAACTGTTTTTT
J: TRBJ2-7; size: .; D: .; V: TRBV19; CDR3: CASSIGGRGTPYEQYF; DNA: TGTGCCAGTAGTATAGGAGGAAGGGGGACCCCATACGAGCAGTACTTC
J: TRBJ2-2; size: .; D: .; V: TRBV6-4; CDR3: CASRGHNTGELFF; DNA: TGTGCCAGCAGGGGGCACAACACCGGGGAGCTGTTTTTT
J: TRBJ2-5; size: .; D: TRBD2; V: TRBV18; CDR3: CASSPGLEETQYF; DNA: TGTGCCAGCTCACCCGGACTAGAAGAGACCCAGTACTTC
J: TRBJ2-1; size: .; D: .; V: TRBV5-1; CDR3: CASSLLYEDNEQFF; DNA: TGCGCCAGCAGCTTGTTGTATGAGGACAATGAGCAGTTCTTC
J: TRBJ2-7; size: once; D: .; V: TRBV5-8; CDR3: CASSPRGGTQEQYF; DNA: TGTGCCAGCAGCCCTAGGGGGGGGACGCAAGAGCAGTACTTC
J: TRBJ1-6; size: .; D: .; V: TRBV14; CDR3: CASSQSSMFSPLHF; DNA: TGTGCCAGCAGCCAAAGCTCAATGTTTTCACCCCTCCACTTT
J: TRBJ2-1; size: .; D: TRBD2; V: TRBV19; CDR3: CASSILAGGPKGEQFF; DNA: TGTGCCAGTAGTATACTAGCGGGGGGCCCCAAGGGTGAGCAGTTCTTC